These T cell receptor beta chains were read from a single sample in a study of blood T cells in healthy people across ages. MiXCR, run by TCRdb on the 5' RACE reads, gives a single entry per CDR3 protein. The sample includes 730,000 or so distinct CDR3 sequences, around 40% of them seen just once. The specimen sequenced was blood. These TCRs come from a woman aged 55-70 years in good health. The CDR3 runs from the conserved cysteine through the conserved F or W. D genes are given only for firm matches. Size is stated for part of the rows, as once, few or many counts, or as a class when the clone is expanded.

d_call,v_call,clone_size,j_call,cdr3_aa,cdr3_nt
NA,TRBV3-1,NA,TRBJ2-7,CASSQAGVRVAYEQYF,TGTGCCAGCAGCCAAGCAGGGGTCAGGGTTGCCTACGAGCAGTACTTC
TRBD1,TRBV20-1,once,TRBJ2-2,CSASHGPGQINTGELFF,TGCAGTGCTAGTCACGGACCGGGACAGATAAACACCGGGGAGCTGTTTTTT
NA,TRBV5-5,NA,TRBJ2-3,CASSFAVRNTDTQYF,TGTGCCAGCAGCTTCGCCGTCCGAAACACAGATACGCAGTATTTT
TRBD2,TRBV7-3,NA,TRBJ2-3,CASSLTASGVADTQYF,TGTGCCAGCAGCTTAACGGCTAGCGGGGTTGCAGATACGCAGTATTTT
TRBD1,TRBV29-1,NA,TRBJ2-7,CSVQTGSSYEQYF,TGCAGCGTCCAGACAGGGAGCTCCTACGAGCAGTACTTC
NA,TRBV7-2,NA,TRBJ1-6,CASTPDPQEHNSPLHF,TGTGCCAGCACCCCGGACCCCCAGGAGCATAATTCACCCCTCCACTTT
NA,TRBV4-2,NA,TRBJ2-7,CASSQELGLEQYF,TGTGCCAGCAGCCAAGAGCTGGGTCTCGAGCAGTACTTC
TRBD2,TRBV29-1,many,TRBJ2-1,CSVDDRTSVNEQFF,TGCAGCGTTGACGACCGGACTAGTGTTAATGAGCAGTTCTTC
NA,TRBV7-6,NA,TRBJ2-6,CASSPLVSGANVLTF,TGTGCCAGCAGCCCCCTCGTCTCTGGGGCCAACGTCCTGACTTTC
NA,TRBV2,NA,TRBJ2-7,CASSEVGVAPDEQYF,TGTGCCAGCAGTGAAGTAGGGGTAGCGCCCGACGAGCAGTACTTC
NA,TRBV20-1,NA,TRBJ2-7,CSARANPLTVQSSTYEQYF,TGCAGTGCTAGAGCCAACCCCTTGACAGTTCAGTCCTCGACCTACGAGCAGTACTTC
NA,TRBV20-1,NA,TRBJ1-1,CSAGDSGSTEAFF,TGCAGTGCTGGAGACTCAGGGAGCACTGAAGCTTTCTTT
NA,TRBV9,few,TRBJ2-1,CASSVAFGSSYNEQFF,TGTGCCAGCAGCGTAGCCTTCGGCAGCTCCTACAATGAGCAGTTCTTC
NA,TRBV6-6,NA,TRBJ1-1,CASAPGPNTEAFF,TGTGCCAGCGCCCCGGGGCCTAACACTGAAGCTTTCTTT
TRBD2,TRBV7-3,NA,TRBJ2-1,CASSLIPTSGGVGEQFF,TGTGCCAGCAGCTTAATCCCCACTAGCGGGGGGGTCGGTGAGCAGTTCTTC
NA,TRBV7-2,NA,TRBJ1-1,CASSLEEGSTEAFF,TGTGCCAGCAGCTTAGAGGAAGGGTCGACTGAAGCTTTCTTT
NA,TRBV7-8,few,TRBJ1-1,CASSYRDPLPSTEAFF,TGTGCCAGCAGCTACCGGGACCCCCTGCCCAGCACTGAAGCTTTCTTT
TRBD2,TRBV7-8,few,TRBJ2-1,CASSLEAGPYNEQFF,TGTGCCAGCAGCTTAGAAGCGGGGCCCTACAATGAGCAGTTCTTC
TRBD2,TRBV7-2,many,TRBJ2-3,CASSLEGGLGTDTQYF,TGTGCCAGCAGCTTAGAGGGGGGACTAGGGACAGATACGCAGTATTTT
NA,TRBV21-1,NA,TRBJ1-2,CASSKVPVYGYTF,TGTGCCAGCAGCAAAGTCCCAGTTTATGGCTACACCTTC
TRBD2,TRBV20-1,few,TRBJ2-1,CSARDGSGNYNEQFF,TGCAGTGCTAGAGATGGTAGCGGGAACTACAATGAGCAGTTCTTC
NA,TRBV7-9,NA,TRBJ2-1,CASSNRREQFF,TGTGCCAGCAGCAATCGGCGCGAGCAGTTCTTC
TRBD2,TRBV7-2,NA,TRBJ2-2,CASSLAPRGADTGELFF,TGTGCCAGCAGCTTAGCCCCGCGGGGGGCGGACACCGGGGAGCTGTTTTTT
TRBD1,TRBV20-1,few,TRBJ1-5,CSAVDRGLNQPQHF,TGCAGTGCTGTTGACAGGGGACTAAATCAGCCCCAGCATTTT
NA,TRBV10-3,few,TRBJ2-7,CATAGRSIVAEQYF,TGTGCCACGGCGGGGAGGAGCATTGTCGCCGAGCAGTACTTC
TRBD2,TRBV7-8,NA,TRBJ2-3,CAGSWGLADGTQYF,TGTGCCGGCAGCTGGGGACTAGCGGATGGAACGCAGTATTTT
NA,TRBV3-1,NA,TRBJ1-1,CASSQPSRAITNTEAFF,TGTGCCAGCAGCCAACCCTCCAGGGCGATAACGAACACTGAAGCTTTCTTT
NA,TRBV10-1,NA,TRBJ2-6,CASSESTPGQGANVLTF,TGCGCCAGCAGTGAGTCGACTCCGGGTCAGGGGGCCAACGTCCTGACTTTC
NA,TRBV28,NA,TRBJ1-1,CASGGHGQMYTEAFF,TGTGCCAGCGGGGGACATGGGCAGATGTACACTGAAGCTTTCTTT
NA,TRBV2,NA,TRBJ2-7,CASRQPSKGPYEQYF,TGTGCCAGCAGGCAACCGAGTAAAGGTCCCTACGAGCAGTACTTC
TRBD2,TRBV6-2/TRBV6-3,NA,TRBJ2-7,CASTSVGHEQYF,TGTGCCAGTACTAGCGTTGGCCACGAGCAGTACTTC